What follows describes a single TCR beta chain. Its antigen is undetermined. The donors belonged to the approximately 130-subject validation cohort, separate from the approximately 670-subject first cohort. The data are from a study of cytomegalovirus exposure and HLA in healthy donors. Profiled with immunoSEQ multiplex PCR; TCRdb holds only in-frame clones, not every one. The sample lists roughly 49,000 clones; 85% to 95% were seen once. Findings and limits, study-wide: Reported results showed that the classifier diagnosed cytomegalovirus status with high specificity and sensitivity. One later analysis, an examination of the 90 to 150 validation repertoires, found that first-cohort TCR clusters tended to co-occur in them.

Deletions cut 7 bases from V and 11 bases from J, with 20 bases between. The CDR3 spans 13 residues. Per the germline V gene, CDR1 is MNHNY and CDR2 is SVGAGI (reference sequence). Sequenced input: PBMCs. The chain joins TRBV6-6 to TRBJ1-1; no clear D gene. This receptor was identified in a woman in her late teens or twenties in good health and CMV-seropositive. CDR3 sequence: CASNRQEVRWAFF. In DNA, the CDR3 is TGTGCCAGCAATCGTCAAGAGGTGCGGTGGGCTTTCTTT.